This T cell receptor (beta chain) comes out of a study of a mutant IDH1 vaccine in newly diagnosed glioma. Indicated time point: week 35, safety follow-up. The vaccine gave 300 ug of a 20-mer mutant IDH1 peptide subcutaneously per dose. This clone has just a few counts. Its cognate antigen is unknown. V dropped 6 bases and J dropped 0 bases, with 12 bases sitting between them. The CDR3 has 14 amino acids. The germline V gene has CDR1 MNHEY and CDR2 SVGAGI. Method: immunoSEQ multiplex PCR; TCRdb's copy keeps in-frame clones and lacks some. The sample shows around 60,000 clones, 80% to 90% of them seen only once.

The chain couples TRBV6-5 to TRBJ2-7; weak D call: TRBD1 (5 bases). The clonotype comes from a man in his forties with glioma. Sequencing was performed on PBMCs, taken from a glioma patient whose treatment included an IDH1 peptide vaccine. CDR3 sequence: CASRRTLSSYEQYF. The CDR3 DNA reads as TGTGCCAGCAGAAGGACATTGAGCTCCTACGAGCAGTACTTC.